The sample holds a few counts of the clone carrying this TCR beta chain. Its specificity is unknown. This CDR3 has 14 amino acids. V lost 2 bases, J lost 2 bases, and 10 bases lay in between. Germline CDR1 MDHEN, CDR2 SYDVKM. Each TCR beta cDNA library carried unique molecular identifiers. From the PCR reads, TCRdb called clonotypes with MiXCR, one entry per CDR3 protein. The sample has over 700,000 distinct CDR3 sequences, roughly 30% seen once; the top ten hold approximately 0.6%. The sample comes from a study of post-analysis software for immune sequencing data. Whole-study context: Recorded disease courses covered relapsing-remitting, secondary progressive and progressive-relapsing multiple sclerosis. Some patients had no subtype annotation.

Study-wide results and limits: Included in a set of about five TRBV segments more frequent in patients than controls were TRBV5-6, TRBV5-1 and TRBV20-1.

The chain links TRBV28 to TRBJ2-7; D uncertain. The receptor's source is a girl under 18 with multiple sclerosis. Sequenced input: blood. In DNA form, the CDR3 reads TGTGCCAGCAGTTTACCCGACCCGGCCTACGAGCAGTACTTC. Protein product: CASSLPDPAYEQYF.